Reported below is one T cell receptor (beta chain). J gave up 7 bases and V 4 bases, and 7 bases lay outside the gene matches. Germline assignment: CDR1 SGHRS and CDR2 YFSETQ. The CDR3 loop spans 13 amino acids. Constant-region reverse primers amplified full-length variable regions, followed by semi-nested Nested Universal Primer A PCR. TCRdb re-called the 5' RACE reads with MiXCR, one entry per CDR3 protein. Of around 57,000 distinct CDR3 sequences in the sample, around a quarter were seen once. The TCR sequence derives from a female donor with breast cancer. The chain combines TRBV5-1 with TRBJ2-5; 7 positions agree with TRBD1. Sequencing was performed on tumor-infiltrating memory CD4+ T cells sorted from the breast tumor. The sample's subset: memory CD4+ T cells, CD4+CD45RO+CD25-. The CDR3 sequence is CASSIDREATQYF. The CDR3, as DNA: TGCGCCAGCAGCATCGACAGGGAAGCGACCCAGTACTTC.